The 19 T cell receptor beta chains below come from one sample, sequenced in a study of human T cells and chemical hapten exposure. Library preparation tagged each individual cDNA molecule with a unique molecular identifier. A single record per CDR3 protein comes from TCRdb applying MiXCR to the reads. Here the sample spans about 3,300 distinct CDR3 sequences, 40% to 60% being singletons. Specified treatment: therapeutic diphenylcyclopropenone sensitization with weekly scalp DPC. The source was whole blood, collected before DPC sensitization or 2, 6, or about 24 weeks after (not recorded which). The receptors were gathered from an adult with alopecia areata. Some clones in this sample may be carry-over from other donors' samples. This table probably holds off-target reads from a library built for another chain.

The V gene is TRBV20-1, the J gene TRBJ1-5; the match to TRBD1 covers 10 bases. The CDR3 sequence is 18 residues long. Germline values: CDR1 DFQATT, CDR2 SNEGSKA (reference sequence). Trimming removed 6 bases from V and 3 bases from J; junction bases left unmatched: 17. The CDR3 nucleotides are TGCAGTGCATCACCGGGACAGGGGATGGGCCTCCCCAATCAGCCCCAGCATTTT. Protein product: CSASPGQGMGLPNQPQHF.

The chain is built from TRBV5-4 and TRBJ2-1, with D uncertain. The CDR3 has 13 amino acids. CDR1 and CDR2 (germline): SGHNT, YYREEE (reference sequence). V was trimmed by 4 bases and J by 5 bases, leaving 10 bases between them. CDR3 in amino acids: CASSPVGDNEQFF. The CDR3 nucleotides read TGTGCCAGCAGCCCCGTAGGCGACAATGAGCAGTTCTTC.

The V gene is TRBV29-1, the J gene TRBJ2-3; D not certain. The CDR3 contains 15 residues. The V end lost 0 bases, the J end lost 0 bases, and 10 bases lay between the germline ends. The germline V gene has CDR1 SQVTM and CDR2 ANQGSEA. The CDR3 loop reads CSVEDLPGSTDTQYF. The CDR3 DNA reads as TGCAGCGTTGAAGATCTTCCGGGTAGCACAGATACGCAGTATTTT.

This clonotype was seen a few times. The chain carries TRBV11-2 and TRBJ2-5; TRBD2 agrees at 10 bases. CDR3 length: 15 residues. Germline V lookup: CDR1 SGHAT, CDR2 FQNNGV. V lost 7 bases and J lost 1; bases outside the gene matches: 6. Written as DNA, the CDR3 is TGTGCCAGCACGCCGGCTAGCGGGGGCCAAGAGACCCAGTACTTC. Its protein is CASTPASGGQETQYF.

V and J are TRBV20-1 and TRBJ2-1, with 8 bases aligning to TRBD1. J was trimmed by 6 bases and V by 3 bases; bases with no gene match: 10. The CDR3 runs 15 residues. Germline V gene data show CDR1 as DFQATT and CDR2 as SNEGSKA (reference sequence). The CDR3 spells CSARMSDRGLNEQFF. In nucleotides, the CDR3 is TGCAGTGCTAGGATGAGTGACAGGGGACTCAATGAGCAGTTCTTC.

The V and J genes are TRBV20-1 and TRBJ1-2, with 8 positions matching TRBD1. V lost 0 bases and J lost 4; bases outside the gene matches: 7. This CDR3 is built from 15 residues. Germline CDR1 and CDR2: DFQATT and SNEGSKA (reference sequence). CDR3 sequence (DNA): TGCAGTGCTAGAGATTCCGCCACAGGGGGCTATGGCTACACCTTC. This gives the protein CSARDSATGGYGYTF.

The chain combines TRBV7-3 with TRBJ2-5; 11 positions match TRBD2. Trimming took 2 bases from V and 5 from J; bases not matched to a gene: 7. Germline CDR1 and CDR2: SGHTA and FQGTGA. The length of the CDR3 is 16 residues. The CDR3 protein is CASSLASGGIYETQYF. The CDR3 DNA sequence: TGTGCCAGCAGCTTAGCTAGCGGGGGGATTTATGAGACCCAGTACTTC.

The chain is built from TRBV10-3 and TRBJ2-7, with D possibly being TRBD2 (6 bases). This CDR3 is 15 amino acids long. Germline-derived CDR1 and CDR2 are ENHRY and SYGVKD. V shed 0 bases and J shed 6 bases, with 15 bases lying between them. The CDR3 reads CAISESREIPGEQYF. DNA of the CDR3: TGTGCCATCAGTGAGTCACGGGAGATCCCCGGCGAGCAGTACTTC.

The chain has TRBV5-1 and TRBJ2-7; D perhaps matches TRBD2 (5 bases). With 2 bases removed from V and 0 bases from J, the gap between germline ends came to 9 bases. Germline CDR1 SGHRS, CDR2 YFSETQ. This CDR3 has 14 amino acids. The DNA of the CDR3 is TGCGCCAGCAGCTTCCGAGGGTCCTCCTACGAGCAGTACTTC. This codes for CASSFRGSSYEQYF. Variable domain in full (rest from reference TRBV5-1 and TRBJ2-7): KAGVTQTPRYLIKTRGQQVTLSCSPISGHRSVSWYQQTPGQGLQFLFEYFSETQRNKGNFPGRFSGRQFSNSRSEMNVSTLELGDSALYLCASSFRGSSYEQYFGPGTRLTVT.

This clonotype has only a few counts. The V gene is TRBV7-2, the J gene TRBJ2-7; D is possibly TRBD1 (6 bases). Germline V gene sequence: CDR1 SGHTA, CDR2 FQGNSA. Trimming removed 1 base from V and 6 bases from J, with 19 bases in between. The CDR3 loop spans 16 amino acids. The CDR3 DNA follows: TGTGCCAGCAGCTTAGACTGGTCTGGGGGCGGAGGCGAGCAGTACTTC. It yields the protein CASSLDWSGGGGEQYF.

This sequence joins TRBV20-1 and TRBJ2-5; the match to TRBD1 covers 8 bases. The CDR3 totals 14 residues. Germline CDR1 and CDR2: DFQATT and SNEGSKA (reference sequence). V shed 6 bases and J 2 bases; nucleotides not matched to a gene: 8. The CDR3 coding sequence is TGCAGTGCCTACCTACAGGGGGGACAAGAGACCCAGTACTTC. This encodes CSAYLQGGQETQYF.

This rearrangement joins TRBV11-2 to TRBJ2-7; D gene uncertain. With 5 bases removed from V and 6 bases from J, the gap between germline ends came to 17 bases. CDR1 and CDR2 (germline): SGHAT, FQNNGV. CDR3 length: 14 residues. The CDR3, as DNA: TGTGCCAGCAGCCCAGAGCCAAGACGCTCCGAGCAGTACTTC. The encoded protein is CASSPEPRRSEQYF.

The CDR3 sequence is CASSSFRAQNHGVEQFF. The DNA for the CDR3 is TGTGCCAGCTCAAGTTTCCGGGCTCAGAATCACGGGGTTGAGCAGTTCTTC. The genes are TRBV18 and TRBJ2-1, with D perhaps matching TRBD2 (5 bases). Germline lookup yields CDR1 KGHSH and CDR2 LQKENI. This CDR3 spans 17 amino acids. V was trimmed by 5 bases and J by 9 bases, leaving 26 bases between them.

Worth noting for this clonotype: The junction shows a germline mismatch at one end, possibly a read error. The rearrangement links TRBV7-7 to TRBJ2-5; D is unresolved. The CDR3 is made up of 13 amino acids. Germline V gene data show CDR1 as SSHAT and CDR2 as FNYEAQ (reference sequence). CDR3 amino acids: CASRRHHQETQYF. The CDR3 DNA is TGTGCTAGCAGAAGACACCACCAAGAGACCCAGTACTTC.

This chain uses TRBV7-9 with TRBJ2-1; TRBD2 aligns across 7 bases. Trimming took 8 bases from V and 2 from J; bases not matched to a gene: 0. Germline V gives CDR1 SEHNR, CDR2 FQNEAQ (reference sequence). The CDR3 has 12 residues. CDR3: CASRGAYNEQFF. In DNA form, the CDR3 reads TGTGCCAGCCGGGGGGCCTACAATGAGCAGTTCTTC.

This clonotype was counted a few times. V gene TRBV6-1 combines with J gene TRBJ2-7; 8 bases agree with TRBD1. The length of the CDR3 is 14 residues. The V segment lost 4 bases and the J segment 7 bases; nucleotides outside the gene matches: 9. Germline V lookup: CDR1 MNHNS, CDR2 SASEGT. The CDR3 sequence is CASSVPQGAGEQYF. For the CDR3, the DNA is TGTGCCAGCAGTGTCCCCCAGGGGGCTGGAGAGCAGTACTTC.

V is TRBV27 and J is TRBJ2-3; D gene unclear. With 8 bases removed from V and 0 bases from J, the gap between germline ends came to 3 bases. The CDR3 sequence is 11 residues long. Looked up from germline, CDR1 is MNHEY and CDR2 is SMNVEV (reference sequence). In nucleotides, the CDR3 is TGTGCCAGCCGAAGCACAGATACGCAGTATTTT. This sequence encodes CASRSTDTQYF.

This rearrangement joins TRBV27 to TRBJ2-2; 8 nucleotides align to TRBD1. Germline V gives CDR1 MNHEY, CDR2 SMNVEV (reference sequence). V lost 5 bases to trimming and J lost 4 bases; unmatched junction nucleotides: 6. This CDR3 has 15 residues. CDR3 DNA sequence: TGTGCCAGCAGTCCCTGGACAGGGTCCACCGGGGAGCTGTTTTTT. Translation gives CASSPWTGSTGELFF.

The rearrangement links TRBV2 to TRBJ2-7, with TRBD1 matching 7 bases. The germline V gene has CDR1 SNHLY and CDR2 FYNNEI. The V gene end was trimmed by 6 bases and the J gene end by 3 bases; junction bases not matched to a gene: 8. The CDR3 runs 14 residues. The chain's CDR3 is CASSDRDAVYEQYF. The CDR3 DNA reads as TGTGCCAGCAGCGACAGGGACGCTGTCTACGAGCAGTACTTC.